This is a list of T cell receptor beta chains from one sample in a study of siplizumab effects on memory and regulatory T cells. Sequencing used immunoSEQ multiplex PCR; TCRdb keeps in-frame clones, though not all of them. The sample contains about 50,000 clones, roughly 84% of which appear only once. Specimen: naive CD8+ T cells sorted from blood. All receptors derive from a human donor in good health. The CDR3 runs from the conserved cysteine through the conserved F or W. A D gene is named only where the DNA matches it firmly. Size is stated for part of the rows, as once, few or many counts, or as a class when the clone is expanded.

v_gene: TRBV4-1; d_gene: TRBD1; j_gene: TRBJ1-2; abundance: NA; CDR3nt: TGCGCCAGCAGCCAAGGGACAGGGAACTATGGCTACACCTTC; CDR3aa: CASSQGTGNYGYTF
v_gene: TRBV5-6; d_gene: NA; j_gene: TRBJ1-2; abundance: once; CDR3nt: TGTGCCAGCAGCTTGGGAAGGGCGGGGTTTGGCTACACCTTC; CDR3aa: CASSLGRAGFGYTF
v_gene: TRBV6-1; d_gene: NA; j_gene: TRBJ2-5; abundance: NA; CDR3nt: TGTGCCAGCAGTGAAGATCCTCTAGGGGGAGAGACCCAGTACTTC; CDR3aa: CASSEDPLGGETQYF
v_gene: TRBV10-3; d_gene: TRBD1; j_gene: TRBJ1-4; abundance: NA; CDR3nt: TGTGCCATCTCGACAGGGCTATCCTCTAATGAAAAACTGTTTTTT; CDR3aa: CAISTGLSSNEKLFF
v_gene: TRBV4-1; d_gene: NA; j_gene: TRBJ2-1; abundance: NA; CDR3nt: TGCGCCAGCAGCCAAGGGGCGGGACTTTACAATGAGCAGTTCTTC; CDR3aa: CASSQGAGLYNEQFF
v_gene: TRBV6-5; d_gene: NA; j_gene: TRBJ1-1; abundance: NA; CDR3nt: TGTGCCAGCACCCTGTCAGGGGCCCGGAACACTGAAGCTTTCTTT; CDR3aa: CASTLSGARNTEAFF
v_gene: TRBV30; d_gene: TRBD1; j_gene: TRBJ2-7; abundance: NA; CDR3nt: TGTGCCTGGGGCCCGGCGCAGGGGGTCTACGAGCAGTACTTC; CDR3aa: CAWGPAQGVYEQYF
v_gene: TRBV30; d_gene: NA; j_gene: TRBJ2-7; abundance: NA; CDR3nt: TGTGCCTGGAGTGGTGGGACTGGTCTGGAGGGGCAGTACTTC; CDR3aa: CAWSGGTGLEGQYF
v_gene: TRBV7-9; d_gene: NA; j_gene: TRBJ2-7; abundance: NA; CDR3nt: TGTGCCAGCAGCTTCGGGTTTCCCTACGAGCAGTACTTC; CDR3aa: CASSFGFPYEQYF
v_gene: TRBV6-1; d_gene: NA; j_gene: TRBJ1-1; abundance: NA; CDR3nt: TGTGCCAGCAGTGAGGATACGGCGTCGGGCACTGAAGCTTTCTTT; CDR3aa: CASSEDTASGTEAFF
v_gene: TRBV27; d_gene: NA; j_gene: TRBJ2-1; abundance: NA; CDR3nt: TGTGCCAGCAGTTTCTGGGGGGACTCCTACAATGAGCAGTTCTTC; CDR3aa: CASSFWGDSYNEQFF
v_gene: TRBV7-9; d_gene: TRBD1; j_gene: TRBJ1-1; abundance: NA; CDR3nt: TGTGCCAGCAGCTTAGACAGGGGGACTGAAGCTTTCTTT; CDR3aa: CASSLDRGTEAFF
v_gene: TRBV19; d_gene: TRBD1; j_gene: TRBJ1-6; abundance: NA; CDR3nt: TGTGCCAGTAGGTGGACAGGGTATAATTCACCCCTCCACTTT; CDR3aa: CASRWTGYNSPLHF
v_gene: TRBV11-2; d_gene: NA; j_gene: TRBJ1-2; abundance: NA; CDR3nt: TGTGCCAGCAGTTCGGTAGTGAGCTACACCTTC; CDR3aa: CASSSVVSYTF
v_gene: TRBV13; d_gene: TRBD1; j_gene: TRBJ1-1; abundance: NA; CDR3nt: TGTGCCAGCAGCACCTGGACAGGGCCAACAAATGAAGCTTTCTTT; CDR3aa: CASSTWTGPTNEAFF
v_gene: TRBV5-4; d_gene: NA; j_gene: TRBJ2-7; abundance: NA; CDR3nt: TGTGCCAGCAGCTTCTGGGGCCTCTACGAGCAGTACTTC; CDR3aa: CASSFWGLYEQYF
v_gene: TRBV7-9; d_gene: NA; j_gene: TRBJ2-7; abundance: NA; CDR3nt: TGTGCCAGCAGCTTAGCGATAGGTCACGAGCAGTACTTC; CDR3aa: CASSLAIGHEQYF
v_gene: TRBV12-5; d_gene: NA; j_gene: TRBJ2-3; abundance: NA; CDR3nt: TGTGCTAGTGGTTCCTCGTCTGGGGGGACAGATACGCAGTATTTT; CDR3aa: CASGSSSGGTDTQYF
v_gene: TRBV7-9; d_gene: NA; j_gene: TRBJ2-7; abundance: NA; CDR3nt: TGTGCCAGCGAAACTCTACCAGGCGAGCAGTACTTC; CDR3aa: CASETLPGEQYF
v_gene: TRBV7-9; d_gene: TRBD1; j_gene: TRBJ2-7; abundance: NA; CDR3nt: TGTGCCAGCATCGCCCCCGGGACAGGGCCCCCCAAGCAGTACTTC; CDR3aa: CASIAPGTGPPKQYF
v_gene: TRBV7-6; d_gene: NA; j_gene: TRBJ1-6; abundance: NA; CDR3nt: TGTGCCAGCAGCTTAGATTGGGACGACCCCCTCCACTTT; CDR3aa: CASSLDWDDPLHF
v_gene: TRBV25-1; d_gene: TRBD1; j_gene: TRBJ1-2; abundance: NA; CDR3nt: TGTGCCAGCAGTGGGCCGGGACAGGATAGGAGCTATGGCTACACCTTC; CDR3aa: CASSGPGQDRSYGYTF
v_gene: TRBV5-4; d_gene: TRBD2; j_gene: TRBJ2-1; abundance: NA; CDR3nt: TGTGCCAGCAGCCCAGGCACTAGCGGGTTGAGCTCCTACAATGAGCAGTTCTTC; CDR3aa: CASSPGTSGLSSYNEQFF
v_gene: TRBV21-1; d_gene: NA; j_gene: TRBJ2-1; abundance: NA; CDR3nt: TGTGCCAGCAGCACCCGAGGTCCGCACTGTGAGCAGTTCTTC; CDR3aa: CASSTRGPHCEQFF
v_gene: TRBV7-9; d_gene: TRBD2; j_gene: TRBJ2-6; abundance: NA; CDR3nt: TGTGCCAGCAGCTCTTGGACTAGCCCCCCAACCTCTGGGGCCAACGTCCTGACTTTC; CDR3aa: CASSSWTSPPTSGANVLTF
v_gene: TRBV7-9; d_gene: TRBD1; j_gene: TRBJ1-1; abundance: NA; CDR3nt: TGTGCCAGCAGCCCGCGGGACAGAATGAACACTGAAGCTTTCTTT; CDR3aa: CASSPRDRMNTEAFF
v_gene: TRBV2; d_gene: TRBD1; j_gene: TRBJ2-5; abundance: NA; CDR3nt: TGTGCCAGCAGGGGGACAGGGGGTCTCCGAGAGACCCAGTACTTC; CDR3aa: CASRGTGGLRETQYF
v_gene: TRBV30; d_gene: TRBD2; j_gene: TRBJ2-1; abundance: NA; CDR3nt: TGTGCCTGTCTCGGTGGGGTTGGTCCGCGGGAGGGTTTAAGGGATGAGCAGTTCTTC; CDR3aa: CACLGGVGPREGLRDEQFF
v_gene: TRBV11-2; d_gene: TRBD1; j_gene: TRBJ2-2; abundance: NA; CDR3nt: TGTGCCAGCAGCTTGGGACAGGGACACACCGGGGAGCTGTTTTTT; CDR3aa: CASSLGQGHTGELFF
v_gene: TRBV11-2; d_gene: NA; j_gene: TRBJ1-4; abundance: NA; CDR3nt: TGTGCCAGCAGCCCTCTATTAAATGAAAAACTGTTTTTT; CDR3aa: CASSPLLNEKLFF
v_gene: TRBV15; d_gene: NA; j_gene: TRBJ2-2; abundance: NA; CDR3nt: TGTGCCACCAGTCCCTGGGGGCCGGACACCGGGGAGCTGTTTTTT; CDR3aa: CATSPWGPDTGELFF
v_gene: TRBV7-8; d_gene: NA; j_gene: TRBJ1-1; abundance: NA; CDR3nt: TGTGCCAGCAGCTTAGTAGGACAGATTGAAGCTTTCTTT; CDR3aa: CASSLVGQIEAFF
v_gene: TRBV6-1; d_gene: NA; j_gene: TRBJ2-7; abundance: NA; CDR3nt: TGTGCCAGCAGCTGGACTGATCTGTACGAGCAGTACTTC; CDR3aa: CASSWTDLYEQYF
v_gene: TRBV27; d_gene: TRBD1; j_gene: TRBJ2-2; abundance: NA; CDR3nt: TGTGCCAGCAGTTCCCCGGGACAGCCTGCGAACACCGGGGAGCTGTTTTTT; CDR3aa: CASSSPGQPANTGELFF
v_gene: TRBV9; d_gene: TRBD1; j_gene: TRBJ2-7; abundance: NA; CDR3nt: TGTGCCAGCAGCCGGACAGGCACCTACGAGCAGTACTTC; CDR3aa: CASSRTGTYEQYF
v_gene: TRBV6-1; d_gene: TRBD1; j_gene: TRBJ2-3; abundance: NA; CDR3nt: TGTGCCAGCAGTGAATGGTGGGACAGGGTGGTAAAAGATACGCAGTATTTT; CDR3aa: CASSEWWDRVVKDTQYF
v_gene: TRBV11-2; d_gene: NA; j_gene: TRBJ1-4; abundance: NA; CDR3nt: TGTGCCAGTCAAACCTTCAGGCAGTTTAATGAAAAACTGTTTTTT; CDR3aa: CASQTFRQFNEKLFF
v_gene: TRBV7-6; d_gene: TRBD1; j_gene: TRBJ2-3; abundance: NA; CDR3nt: TGTGCCAGCAGCCAGGGGACAGATCAGTATTTT; CDR3aa: CASSQGTDQYF
v_gene: TRBV7-9; d_gene: NA; j_gene: TRBJ2-1; abundance: NA; CDR3nt: TGTGCCAGCAGCTTAAGCGGGGACAGTTACAATGAGCAGTTCTTC; CDR3aa: CASSLSGDSYNEQFF
v_gene: TRBV10-3; d_gene: NA; j_gene: TRBJ2-7; abundance: NA; CDR3nt: TGTGCCATCAGTGAATCACAGACAGCCTACGAGCAGTACTTC; CDR3aa: CAISESQTAYEQYF
v_gene: TRBV4-1; d_gene: NA; j_gene: TRBJ1-2; abundance: few; CDR3nt: TGCGCCAGCAGCCAGGGGGGTGTGGGAATGTTTAATGGCTACACCTTC; CDR3aa: CASSQGGVGMFNGYTF
v_gene: TRBV19; d_gene: TRBD2; j_gene: TRBJ2-1; abundance: NA; CDR3nt: TGTGCCAGTAGTATATGGGCGGGAGGGCCCCATGAGCAGTTCTTC; CDR3aa: CASSIWAGGPHEQFF
v_gene: TRBV7-2; d_gene: TRBD2; j_gene: TRBJ2-3; abundance: once; CDR3nt: TGTGCCACCCGGGGCGGGGGGGCGTCAGATACGCAGTATTTT; CDR3aa: CATRGGGASDTQYF
v_gene: TRBV27; d_gene: TRBD1; j_gene: TRBJ1-1; abundance: NA; CDR3nt: TGTGCCAGCAGTTTATCGATTCAGGGGGCAGCTTTCTTT; CDR3aa: CASSLSIQGAAFF
v_gene: TRBV7-9; d_gene: NA; j_gene: TRBJ2-1; abundance: NA; CDR3nt: TGTGCCAGCAGCCCTCAACGGACTCCCCTCAATCTGTTCTTC; CDR3aa: CASSPQRTPLNLFF
v_gene: TRBV7-9; d_gene: NA; j_gene: TRBJ2-2; abundance: NA; CDR3nt: TGTGCCAGCAGCTCCGTCGTCCCTCCCGGGGAGCTGTTTTTT; CDR3aa: CASSSVVPPGELFF
v_gene: TRBV5-6; d_gene: TRBD1; j_gene: TRBJ1-5; abundance: NA; CDR3nt: TGTGCCAGCAGCCCGGGACAGGGAATCAGCCAGCCCCAGCATTTT; CDR3aa: CASSPGQGISQPQHF